A selection of T cell receptor beta chains follows, all from one sample in a study of beta chain features in type 1 diabetes. Data came from immunoSEQ multiplex PCR; TCRdb stores just in-frame clones and leaves some out. The sample lists 900,000 or so clones; around a sixth were seen once. Sequenced sample: naive CD4+ T cells from blood. The source of these receptors is a woman under 30 in good health. The CDR3 runs from the conserved cysteine through the conserved F or W. D genes are given only for firm matches. The size of a clone is reported for some rows only, either as once, few or many, or as a class for expanded clones.

J gene: TRBJ1-2; V gene: TRBV7-2; D gene: -; clone size: -; CDR3 DNA: TGTGCCAGCAGCCCAATTTCCTCCGGGAGCTACACCTTC; CDR3 protein: CASSPISSGSYTF
J gene: TRBJ1-2; V gene: TRBV25-1; D gene: -; clone size: few; CDR3 DNA: TGTGCCAGCAGTGATCCCGGGGCTGCGGACTATGGCTACACCTTC; CDR3 protein: CASSDPGAADYGYTF
J gene: TRBJ2-1; V gene: TRBV2; D gene: -; clone size: few; CDR3 DNA: TGTGCCAGCCACACTCTGAGGGGTGGCAATGAGCAGTTCTTC; CDR3 protein: CASHTLRGGNEQFF
J gene: TRBJ2-3; V gene: TRBV7-2; D gene: -; clone size: few; CDR3 DNA: TGTGCCAGCAGCACTGCCCACGCAAATACGCAGTATTTT; CDR3 protein: CASSTAHANTQYF
J gene: TRBJ2-1; V gene: TRBV5-6; D gene: -; clone size: -; CDR3 DNA: TGTGCCAGCAGCTTTCGGGGGATCGCCTACAATGAGCAGTTCTTC; CDR3 protein: CASSFRGIAYNEQFF
J gene: TRBJ1-1; V gene: TRBV28; D gene: -; clone size: few; CDR3 DNA: TGTGCCAGCAGTCCTTCTGTGGTACGAGGTACTGAAGCTTTCTTT; CDR3 protein: CASSPSVVRGTEAFF
J gene: TRBJ2-1; V gene: TRBV27; D gene: -; clone size: few; CDR3 DNA: TGTGCCAGCAGGTCGCAGGCCCCTAGCAATGAGCAGTTCTTC; CDR3 protein: CASRSQAPSNEQFF
J gene: TRBJ2-4; V gene: TRBV10-3; D gene: -; clone size: -; CDR3 DNA: TGTGCCATCAGTGACTCCGCGGACTTTTTTGGACGTCAGTACTTC; CDR3 protein: CAISDSADFFGRQYF
J gene: TRBJ2-3; V gene: TRBV15; D gene: -; clone size: -; CDR3 DNA: TGTGCCACCAGCAGACGGTTGACTAGTGACACAGATACGCAGTATTTT; CDR3 protein: CATSRRLTSDTDTQYF
J gene: TRBJ2-7; V gene: TRBV5-1; D gene: TRBD2; clone size: -; CDR3 DNA: TGCGCCAGCAGCTTGGCAGCGGGAGTAATATACGAGCAGTACTTC; CDR3 protein: CASSLAAGVIYEQYF
J gene: TRBJ2-7; V gene: TRBV28; D gene: -; clone size: -; CDR3 DNA: TGTGCCAGCAGTTTATTAAGAACCTACGAGCAGTACTTC; CDR3 protein: CASSLLRTYEQYF
J gene: TRBJ2-1; V gene: TRBV4-2; D gene: -; clone size: -; CDR3 DNA: TGTGCCAGCAGCCAAGAGTCAGGGGCGGCCTACAATGAGCAGTTCTTC; CDR3 protein: CASSQESGAAYNEQFF
J gene: TRBJ2-1; V gene: TRBV28; D gene: TRBD1; clone size: -; CDR3 DNA: TGTGCCAGCAGTTTTATGTTCAGGGGGCTGTACAATGAGCAGTTCTTC; CDR3 protein: CASSFMFRGLYNEQFF
J gene: TRBJ1-3; V gene: TRBV11-2; D gene: -; clone size: -; CDR3 DNA: TGTGCCAGCGGGAACTCTGGAAACACCATATATTTT; CDR3 protein: CASGNSGNTIYF
J gene: TRBJ1-2; V gene: TRBV7-9; D gene: -; clone size: -; CDR3 DNA: TGTGCCAGCAGCTTAGGCCCCCCTCAGGGGAACTATGGCTACACCTTC; CDR3 protein: CASSLGPPQGNYGYTF
J gene: TRBJ2-7; V gene: TRBV15; D gene: TRBD1; clone size: few; CDR3 DNA: TGTGCCACCAGCAACCGGGGGACAGGGGACGAGCAGTACTTC; CDR3 protein: CATSNRGTGDEQYF
J gene: TRBJ2-7; V gene: TRBV7-2; D gene: TRBD1; clone size: few; CDR3 DNA: TGTGCCAGCAGCCCCCAAGGACAGGGCTACGAGCAGTACTTC; CDR3 protein: CASSPQGQGYEQYF
J gene: TRBJ2-4; V gene: TRBV28; D gene: TRBD1; clone size: -; CDR3 DNA: TGTGCCAGCAGTGTGAGACAGGGGGCCAAAAACATTCAGTACTTC; CDR3 protein: CASSVRQGAKNIQYF
J gene: TRBJ2-3; V gene: TRBV7-2; D gene: -; clone size: few; CDR3 DNA: TGTGCCAGCAGCTTTACCGAGATCACAGATACGCAGTATTTT; CDR3 protein: CASSFTEITDTQYF
J gene: TRBJ2-6; V gene: TRBV7-3; D gene: -; clone size: -; CDR3 DNA: TGTGCCAGCAGTATATTCCCCGTTTATTCTGGGGCCAACGTCCTGACTTTC; CDR3 protein: CASSIFPVYSGANVLTF
J gene: TRBJ2-1; V gene: TRBV10-3; D gene: -; clone size: few; CDR3 DNA: TGTGCCATCAGTGAACAGACCGGGACTCGTGGTTTCTTC; CDR3 protein: CAISEQTGTRGFF
J gene: TRBJ2-5; V gene: TRBV7-8; D gene: -; clone size: -; CDR3 DNA: TGTGCCACCCGACGCAGGGGACAAGAGACCCAGTACTTC; CDR3 protein: CATRRRGQETQYF
J gene: TRBJ2-1; V gene: TRBV7-6; D gene: -; clone size: -; CDR3 DNA: TGTGCCAGCAGCTCCAACAGGGCTCATTACAATGAGCAGTTCTTC; CDR3 protein: CASSSNRAHYNEQFF
J gene: TRBJ1-5; V gene: TRBV14; D gene: -; clone size: few; CDR3 DNA: TGTGCCAGCAGCCAAGTTAATATGCCATTGGGGAGTAATCAGCCCCAGCATTTT; CDR3 protein: CASSQVNMPLGSNQPQHF
J gene: TRBJ2-2; V gene: TRBV6-1; D gene: -; clone size: -; CDR3 DNA: TGTGCCAGCAGCCAACAGGGGACTAACGGGGAGCTGTTTTTT; CDR3 protein: CASSQQGTNGELFF
J gene: TRBJ2-1; V gene: TRBV7-9; D gene: -; clone size: few; CDR3 DNA: TGTGCCAGCAGCTTAGCGGGATCCAATGAGCAGTTCTTC; CDR3 protein: CASSLAGSNEQFF